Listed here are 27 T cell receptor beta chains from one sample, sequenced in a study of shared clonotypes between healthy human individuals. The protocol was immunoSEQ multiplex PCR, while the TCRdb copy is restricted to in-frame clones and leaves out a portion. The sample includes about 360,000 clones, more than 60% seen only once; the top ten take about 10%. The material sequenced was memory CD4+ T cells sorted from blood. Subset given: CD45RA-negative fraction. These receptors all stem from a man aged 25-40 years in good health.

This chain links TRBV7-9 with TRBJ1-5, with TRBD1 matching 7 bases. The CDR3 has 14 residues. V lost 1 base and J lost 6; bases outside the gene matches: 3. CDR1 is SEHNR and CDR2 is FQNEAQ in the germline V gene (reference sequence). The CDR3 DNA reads TGTGCCAGCAGCTTAGGGCAGGGGGGTCAGCCCCAGCATTTT. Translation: CASSLGQGGQPQHF.

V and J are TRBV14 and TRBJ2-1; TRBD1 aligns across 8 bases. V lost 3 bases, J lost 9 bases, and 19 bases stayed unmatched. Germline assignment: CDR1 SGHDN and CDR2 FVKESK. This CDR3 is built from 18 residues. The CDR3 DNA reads TGTGCCAGCAGCCAGAGGGGGGCCCGGGACAGGAAGCATCCTGAGCAGTTCTTC. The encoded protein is CASSQRGARDRKHPEQFF. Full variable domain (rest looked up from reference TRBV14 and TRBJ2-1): EAGVTQFPSHSVIEKGQTVTLRCDPISGHDNLYWYRRVMGKEIKFLLHFVKESKQDESGMPNNRFLAERTGGTYSTLKVQPAELEDSGVYFCASSQRGARDRKHPEQFFGPGTRLTVL.

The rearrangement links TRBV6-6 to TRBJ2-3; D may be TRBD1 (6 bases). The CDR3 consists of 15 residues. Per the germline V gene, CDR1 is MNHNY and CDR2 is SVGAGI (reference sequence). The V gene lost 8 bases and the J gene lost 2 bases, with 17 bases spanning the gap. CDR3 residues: CASLRRGGPTDTQYF. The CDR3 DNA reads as TGTGCCAGCCTCAGGCGAGGGGGACCCACAGATACGCAGTATTTT.

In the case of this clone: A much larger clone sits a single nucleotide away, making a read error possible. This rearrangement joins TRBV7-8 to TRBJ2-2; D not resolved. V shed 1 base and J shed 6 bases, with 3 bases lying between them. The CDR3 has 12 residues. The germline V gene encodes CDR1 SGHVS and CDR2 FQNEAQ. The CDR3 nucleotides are TGTGCCAGCAGCTTAGGGGCCGGGGAGCTGTTTTTT. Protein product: CASSLGAGELFF.

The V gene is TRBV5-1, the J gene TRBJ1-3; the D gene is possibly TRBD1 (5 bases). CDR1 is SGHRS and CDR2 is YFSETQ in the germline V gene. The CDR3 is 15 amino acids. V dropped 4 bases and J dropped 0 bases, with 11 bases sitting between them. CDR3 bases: TGCGCCAGCAGCCCTTCCAGGGTCTCTGGAAACACCATATATTTT. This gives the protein CASSPSRVSGNTIYF.

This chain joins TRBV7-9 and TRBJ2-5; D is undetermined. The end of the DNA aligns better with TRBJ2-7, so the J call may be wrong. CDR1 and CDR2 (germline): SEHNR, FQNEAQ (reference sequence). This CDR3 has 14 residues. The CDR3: CASSLGAGSYEQYF. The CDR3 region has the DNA TGTGCCAGCAGCTTAGGGGCAGGCTCCTACGAGCAGTACTTC.

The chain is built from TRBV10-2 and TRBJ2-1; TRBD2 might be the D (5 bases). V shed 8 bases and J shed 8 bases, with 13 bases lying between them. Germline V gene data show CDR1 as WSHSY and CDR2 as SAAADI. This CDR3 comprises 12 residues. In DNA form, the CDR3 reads TGCGCCAGCGGAGGAACTAACTATGAGCAGTTCTTC. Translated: CASGGTNYEQFF.

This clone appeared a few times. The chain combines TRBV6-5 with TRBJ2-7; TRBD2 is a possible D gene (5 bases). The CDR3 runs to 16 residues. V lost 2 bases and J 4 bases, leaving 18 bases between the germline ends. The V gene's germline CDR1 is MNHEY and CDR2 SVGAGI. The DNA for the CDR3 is TGTGCCAGCAGTTACGACTTAGAGCGGTCACGATACGAGCAGTACTTC. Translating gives CASSYDLERSRYEQYF.

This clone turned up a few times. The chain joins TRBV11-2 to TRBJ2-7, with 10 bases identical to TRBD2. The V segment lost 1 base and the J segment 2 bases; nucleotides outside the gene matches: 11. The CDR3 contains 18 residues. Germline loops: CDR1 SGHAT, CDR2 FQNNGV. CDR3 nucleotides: TGTGCCAGCAGCTTAGCCCTATCTAGCGGGAGCTCTGCCTACGAGCAGTACTTC. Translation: CASSLALSSGSSAYEQYF.

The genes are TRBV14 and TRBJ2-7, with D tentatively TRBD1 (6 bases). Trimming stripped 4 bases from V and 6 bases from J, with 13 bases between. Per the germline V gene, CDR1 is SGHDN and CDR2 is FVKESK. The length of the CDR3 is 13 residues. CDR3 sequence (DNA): TGTGCCAGCAGCCCCCAACAGGGATCCGAGCAGTACTTC. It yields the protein CASSPQQGSEQYF.

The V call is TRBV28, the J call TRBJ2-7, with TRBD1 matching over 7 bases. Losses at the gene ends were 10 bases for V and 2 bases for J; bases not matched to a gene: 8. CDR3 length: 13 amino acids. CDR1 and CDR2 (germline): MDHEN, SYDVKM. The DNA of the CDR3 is TGTGCCATTCAACCGGGACAGCCCTACGAGCAGTACTTC. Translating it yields CAIQPGQPYEQYF.

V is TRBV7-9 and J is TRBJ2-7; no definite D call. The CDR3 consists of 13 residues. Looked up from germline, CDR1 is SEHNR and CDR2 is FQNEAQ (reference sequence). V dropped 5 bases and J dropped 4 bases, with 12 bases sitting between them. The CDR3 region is CASSPIPPYEQYF. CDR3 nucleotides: TGTGCCAGCAGCCCGATCCCCCCGTACGAGCAGTACTTC.

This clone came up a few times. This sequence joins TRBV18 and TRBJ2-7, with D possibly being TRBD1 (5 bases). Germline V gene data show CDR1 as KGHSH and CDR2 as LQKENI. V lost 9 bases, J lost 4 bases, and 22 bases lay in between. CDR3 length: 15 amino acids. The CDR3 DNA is TGTGCCAGTTTGACAGCATCCGGGCCGTCTTACGAGCAGTACTTC. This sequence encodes CASLTASGPSYEQYF.

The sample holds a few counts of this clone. The CDR3 DNA reads as TGTGCCAGCAGCTTGAGCACAGGGGGTGCAGAGACCCAGTACTTC. Translated: CASSLSTGGAETQYF. The chain links TRBV11-2 to TRBJ2-5; 8 nucleotides align to TRBD1. Unmatched junction bases numbered 7, after V lost 3 bases and J lost 4 bases. Germline CDR1 SGHAT, CDR2 FQNNGV. This CDR3 has 15 amino acids.

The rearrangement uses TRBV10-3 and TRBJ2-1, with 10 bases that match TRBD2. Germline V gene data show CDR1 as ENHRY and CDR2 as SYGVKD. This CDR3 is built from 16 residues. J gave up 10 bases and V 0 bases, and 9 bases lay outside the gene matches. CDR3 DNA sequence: TGTGCCATCAGTGAGTCTCCTAGCGGGAGTAGAGGAGAGCAGTTCTTC. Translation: CAISESPSGSRGEQFF.

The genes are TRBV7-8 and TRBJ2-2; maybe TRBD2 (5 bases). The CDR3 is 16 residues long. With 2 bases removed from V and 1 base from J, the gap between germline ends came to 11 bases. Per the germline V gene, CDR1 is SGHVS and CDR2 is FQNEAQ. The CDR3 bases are TGTGCCAGCAGCTTATCGCGGGCAGTGAACACCGGGGAGCTGTTTTTT. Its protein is CASSLSRAVNTGELFF. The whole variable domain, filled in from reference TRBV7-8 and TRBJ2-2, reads GAGVSQSPRYKVAKRGQDVALRCDPISGHVSLFWYQQALGQGPEFLTYFQNEAQLDKSGLPSDRFFAERPEGSVSTLKIQRTQQEDSAVYLCASSLSRAVNTGELFFGEGSRLTVL.

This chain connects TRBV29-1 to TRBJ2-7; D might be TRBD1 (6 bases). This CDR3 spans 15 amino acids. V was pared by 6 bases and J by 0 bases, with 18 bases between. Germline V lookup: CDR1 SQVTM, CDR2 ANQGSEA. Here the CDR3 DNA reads TGCAGCGTCCTTGGACAGTCGCAGACCTCCTACGAGCAGTACTTC. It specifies CSVLGQSQTSYEQYF.

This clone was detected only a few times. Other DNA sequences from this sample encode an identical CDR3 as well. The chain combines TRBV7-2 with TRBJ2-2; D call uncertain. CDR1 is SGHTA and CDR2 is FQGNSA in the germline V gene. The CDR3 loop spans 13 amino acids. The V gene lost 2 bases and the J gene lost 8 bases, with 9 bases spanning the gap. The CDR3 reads CASSLLGVGELFF. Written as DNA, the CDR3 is TGTGCCAGCAGCTTACTCGGAGTGGGGGAGCTGTTTTTT.

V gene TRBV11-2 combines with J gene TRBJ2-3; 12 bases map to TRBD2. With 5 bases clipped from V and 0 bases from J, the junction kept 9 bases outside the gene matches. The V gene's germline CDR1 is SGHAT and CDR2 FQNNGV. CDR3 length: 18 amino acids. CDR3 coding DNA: TGTGCCAGCAGCAGTCGTAGGACTAGCGGGATTAGCACAGATACGCAGTATTTT. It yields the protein CASSSRRTSGISTDTQYF.

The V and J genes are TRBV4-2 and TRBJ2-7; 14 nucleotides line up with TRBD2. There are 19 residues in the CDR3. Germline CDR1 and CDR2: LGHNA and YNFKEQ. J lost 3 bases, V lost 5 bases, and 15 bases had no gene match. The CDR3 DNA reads TGTGCCAGCAGCTTTGGACTAGCGGGAGGTACTCAGACGGTCTACGAGCAGTACTTC. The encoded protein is CASSFGLAGGTQTVYEQYF.

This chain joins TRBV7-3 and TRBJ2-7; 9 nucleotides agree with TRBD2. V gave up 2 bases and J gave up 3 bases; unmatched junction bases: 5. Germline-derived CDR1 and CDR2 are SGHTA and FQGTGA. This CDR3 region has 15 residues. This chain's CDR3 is CASSLWASGIYEQYF. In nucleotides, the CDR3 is TGTGCCAGCAGCTTATGGGCTAGCGGGATCTACGAGCAGTACTTC.

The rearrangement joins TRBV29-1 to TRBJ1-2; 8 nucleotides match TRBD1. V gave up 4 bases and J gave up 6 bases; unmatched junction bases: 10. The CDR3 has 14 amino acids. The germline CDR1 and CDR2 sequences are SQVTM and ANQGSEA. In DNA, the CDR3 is TGCAGCGTTGTAGTCCAGGGGGCGTTCGATGGCTACACCTTC. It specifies CSVVVQGAFDGYTF. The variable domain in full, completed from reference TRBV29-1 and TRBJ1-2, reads SAVISQKPSRDICQRGTSLTIQCQVDSQVTMMFWYRQQPGQSLTLIATANQGSEATYESGFVIDKFPISRPNLTFSTLTVSNMSPEDSSIYLCSVVVQGAFDGYTFGSGTRLTVV.

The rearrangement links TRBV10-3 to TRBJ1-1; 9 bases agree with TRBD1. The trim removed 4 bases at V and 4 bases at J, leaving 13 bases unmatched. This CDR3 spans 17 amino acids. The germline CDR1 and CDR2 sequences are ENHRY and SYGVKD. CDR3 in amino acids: CAISGIQGAKVSTEAFF. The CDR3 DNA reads TGTGCCATCAGTGGAATACAGGGGGCGAAGGTAAGCACTGAAGCTTTCTTT.

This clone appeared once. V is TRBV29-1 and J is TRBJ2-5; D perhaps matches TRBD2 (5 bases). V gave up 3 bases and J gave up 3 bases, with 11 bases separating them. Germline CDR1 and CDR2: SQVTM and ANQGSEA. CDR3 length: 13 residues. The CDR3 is CSVDPGNKETQYF. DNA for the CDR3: TGCAGCGTTGACCCGGGAAACAAAGAGACCCAGTACTTC.

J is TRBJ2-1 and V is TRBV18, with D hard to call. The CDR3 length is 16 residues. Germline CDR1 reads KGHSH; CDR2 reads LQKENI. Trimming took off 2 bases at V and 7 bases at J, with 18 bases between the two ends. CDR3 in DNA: TGTGCCAGCTCACCATCAGTCTCCCTTATTTATAATGAGCAGTTCTTC. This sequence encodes CASSPSVSLIYNEQFF.

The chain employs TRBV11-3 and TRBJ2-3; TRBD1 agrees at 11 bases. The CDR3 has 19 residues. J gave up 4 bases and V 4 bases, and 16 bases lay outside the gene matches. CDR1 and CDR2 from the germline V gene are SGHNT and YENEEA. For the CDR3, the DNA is TGTGCCAGCAGCTCGACCTTGGACAGGGGGCGACGGCCCCCAGATACGCAGTATTTT. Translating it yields CASSSTLDRGRRPPDTQYF.

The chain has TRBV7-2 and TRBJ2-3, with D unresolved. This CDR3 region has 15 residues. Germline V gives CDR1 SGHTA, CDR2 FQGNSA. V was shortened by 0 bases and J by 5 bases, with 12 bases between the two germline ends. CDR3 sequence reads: CASSLATSRGDTQYF. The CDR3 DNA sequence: TGTGCCAGCAGCTTAGCGACGAGTAGAGGAGATACGCAGTATTTT.